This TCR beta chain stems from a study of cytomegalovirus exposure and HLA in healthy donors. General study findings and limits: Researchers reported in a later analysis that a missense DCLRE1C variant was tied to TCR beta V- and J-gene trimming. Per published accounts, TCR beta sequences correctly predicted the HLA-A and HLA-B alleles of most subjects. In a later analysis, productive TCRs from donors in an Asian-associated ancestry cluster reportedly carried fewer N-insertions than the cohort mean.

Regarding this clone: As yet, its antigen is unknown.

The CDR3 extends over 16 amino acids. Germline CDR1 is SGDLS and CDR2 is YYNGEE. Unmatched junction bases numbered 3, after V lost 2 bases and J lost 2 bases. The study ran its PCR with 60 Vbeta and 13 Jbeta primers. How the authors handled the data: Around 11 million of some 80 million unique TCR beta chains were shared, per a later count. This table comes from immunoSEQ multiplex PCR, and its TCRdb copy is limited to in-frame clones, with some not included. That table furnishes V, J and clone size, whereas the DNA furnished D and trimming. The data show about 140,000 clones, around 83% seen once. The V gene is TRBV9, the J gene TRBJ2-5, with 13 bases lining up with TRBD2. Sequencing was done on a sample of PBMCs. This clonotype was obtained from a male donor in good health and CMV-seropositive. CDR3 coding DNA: TGTGCCAGCAGCGTTGGGACTAGCGGGACACAAGAGACCCAGTACTTC. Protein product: CASSVGTSGTQETQYF.